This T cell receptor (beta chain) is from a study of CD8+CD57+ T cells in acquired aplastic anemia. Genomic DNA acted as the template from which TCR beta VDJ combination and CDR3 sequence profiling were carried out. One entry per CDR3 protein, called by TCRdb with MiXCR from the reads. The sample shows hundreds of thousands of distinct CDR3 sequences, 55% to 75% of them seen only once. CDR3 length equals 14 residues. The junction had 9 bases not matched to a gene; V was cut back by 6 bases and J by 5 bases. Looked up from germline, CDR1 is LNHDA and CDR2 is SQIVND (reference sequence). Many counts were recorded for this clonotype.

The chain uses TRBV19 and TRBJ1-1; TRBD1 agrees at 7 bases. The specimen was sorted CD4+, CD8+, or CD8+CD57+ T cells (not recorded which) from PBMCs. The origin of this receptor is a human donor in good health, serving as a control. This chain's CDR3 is CASRRRQGRTEAFF. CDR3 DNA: TGTGCCAGTAGAAGACGACAGGGAAGGACTGAAGCTTTCTTT.